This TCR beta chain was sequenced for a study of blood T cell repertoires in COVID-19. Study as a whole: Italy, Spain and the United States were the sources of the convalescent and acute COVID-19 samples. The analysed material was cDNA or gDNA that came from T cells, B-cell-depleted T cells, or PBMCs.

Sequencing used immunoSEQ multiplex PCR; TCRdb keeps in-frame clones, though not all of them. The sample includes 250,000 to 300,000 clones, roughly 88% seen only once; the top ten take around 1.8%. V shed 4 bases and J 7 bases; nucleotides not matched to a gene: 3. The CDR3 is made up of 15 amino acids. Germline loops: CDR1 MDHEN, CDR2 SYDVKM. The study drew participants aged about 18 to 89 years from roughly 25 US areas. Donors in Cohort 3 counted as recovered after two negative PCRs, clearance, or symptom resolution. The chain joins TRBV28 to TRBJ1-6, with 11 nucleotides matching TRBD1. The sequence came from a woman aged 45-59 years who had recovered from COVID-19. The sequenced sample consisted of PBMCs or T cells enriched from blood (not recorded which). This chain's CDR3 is CASSSGQGANSPLHF. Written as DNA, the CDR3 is TGTGCCAGCAGTTCCGGACAGGGGGCCAATTCACCCCTCCACTTT. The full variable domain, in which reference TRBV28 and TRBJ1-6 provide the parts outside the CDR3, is DVKVTQSSRYLVKRTGEKVFLECVQDMDHENMFWYRQDPGLGLRLIYFSYDVKMKEKGDIPEGYSVSREKKERFSLILESASTNQTSMYLCASSSGQGANSPLHFGNGTRLTVT.